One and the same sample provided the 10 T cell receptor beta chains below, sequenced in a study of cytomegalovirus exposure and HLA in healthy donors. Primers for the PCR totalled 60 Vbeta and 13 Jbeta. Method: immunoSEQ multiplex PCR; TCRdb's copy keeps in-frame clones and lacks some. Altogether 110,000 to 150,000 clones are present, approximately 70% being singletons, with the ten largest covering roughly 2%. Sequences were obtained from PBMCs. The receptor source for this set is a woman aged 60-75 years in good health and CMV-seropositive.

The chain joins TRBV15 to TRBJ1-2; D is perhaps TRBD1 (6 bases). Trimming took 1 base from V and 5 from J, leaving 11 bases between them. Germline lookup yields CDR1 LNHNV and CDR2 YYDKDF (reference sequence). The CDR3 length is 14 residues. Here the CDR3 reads CATSRGGTSYGYTF. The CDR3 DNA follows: TGTGCCACCAGCAGAGGAGGGACATCGTATGGCTACACCTTC.

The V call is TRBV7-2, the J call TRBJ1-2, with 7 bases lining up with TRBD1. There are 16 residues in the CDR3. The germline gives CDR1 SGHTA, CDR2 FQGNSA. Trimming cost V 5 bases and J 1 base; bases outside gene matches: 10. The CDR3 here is CASSPGDRVINYGYTF. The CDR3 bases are TGTGCCAGCAGCCCAGGAGACAGGGTAATTAACTATGGCTACACCTTC. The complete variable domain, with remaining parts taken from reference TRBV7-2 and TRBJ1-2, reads GAGVSQSPSNKVTEKGKDVELRCDPISGHTALYWYRQSLGQGLEFLIYFQGNSAPDKSGLPSDRFSAERTGGSVSTLTIQRTQQEDSAVYLCASSPGDRVINYGYTFGSGTRLTVV.

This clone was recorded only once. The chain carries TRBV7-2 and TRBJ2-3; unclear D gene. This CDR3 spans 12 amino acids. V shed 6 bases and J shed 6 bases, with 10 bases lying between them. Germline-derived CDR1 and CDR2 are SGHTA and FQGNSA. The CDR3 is CASRPDSDTQYF. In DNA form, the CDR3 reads TGTGCCAGCAGACCTGACTCCGATACGCAGTATTTT.

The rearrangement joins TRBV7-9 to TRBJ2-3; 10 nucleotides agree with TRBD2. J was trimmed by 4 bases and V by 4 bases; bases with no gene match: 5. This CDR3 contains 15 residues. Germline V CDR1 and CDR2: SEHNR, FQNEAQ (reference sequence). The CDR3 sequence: CASSSTGTSADTQYF. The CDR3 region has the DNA TGTGCCAGCAGCTCAACCGGGACTAGCGCAGATACGCAGTATTTT.

CDR3 amino acids: CASSSTGFYGYTF. CDR3 in DNA: TGTGCCAGCAGCTCAACAGGGTTCTATGGCTACACCTTC. The chain joins TRBV5-4 to TRBJ1-2; TRBD1 is a possible D gene (6 bases). CDR3 size: 13 residues. V gave up 3 bases and J gave up 4 bases, with 10 bases separating them. Germline V lookup: CDR1 SGHNT, CDR2 YYREEE (reference sequence).

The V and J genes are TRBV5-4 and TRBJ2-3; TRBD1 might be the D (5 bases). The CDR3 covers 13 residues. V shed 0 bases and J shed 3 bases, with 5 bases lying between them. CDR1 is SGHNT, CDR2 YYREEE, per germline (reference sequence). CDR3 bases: TGTGCCAGCAGCTTGGCAGGGACAGATACGCAGTATTTT. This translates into CASSLAGTDTQYF.

DNA of the CDR3: TGTGCCAGCAGTTACTCGACGGGGTATCAGCCCCAGCATTTT. Its translation: CASSYSTGYQPQHF. The V call is TRBV6-5, the J call TRBJ1-5; D gene unclear. This CDR3 spans 14 amino acids. V lost 0 bases to trimming and J lost 5 bases, with 8 bases between them. Germline CDR1 is MNHEY and CDR2 is SVGAGI.

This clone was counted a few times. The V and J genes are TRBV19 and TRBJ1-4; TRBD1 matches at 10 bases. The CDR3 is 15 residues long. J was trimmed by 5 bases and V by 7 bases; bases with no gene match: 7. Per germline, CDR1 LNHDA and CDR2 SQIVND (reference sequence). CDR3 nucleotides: TGTGCCAGTACCTACCTGGACAGGGGGAATGAAAAACTGTTTTTT. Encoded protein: CASTYLDRGNEKLFF.

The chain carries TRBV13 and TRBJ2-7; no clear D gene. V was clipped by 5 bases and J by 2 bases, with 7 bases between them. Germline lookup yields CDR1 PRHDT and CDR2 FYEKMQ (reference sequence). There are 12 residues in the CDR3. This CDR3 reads CASSLPPYEQYF. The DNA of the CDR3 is TGTGCCAGCAGCCTCCCTCCCTACGAGCAGTACTTC.

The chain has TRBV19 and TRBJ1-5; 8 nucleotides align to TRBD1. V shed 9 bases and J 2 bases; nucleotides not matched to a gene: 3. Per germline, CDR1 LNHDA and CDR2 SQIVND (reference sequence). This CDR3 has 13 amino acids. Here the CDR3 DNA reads TGTGCCAGCCAGACAGGGGGCAATCAGCCCCAGCATTTT. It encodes CASQTGGNQPQHF. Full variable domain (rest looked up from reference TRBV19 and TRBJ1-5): DGGITQSPKYLFRKEGQNVTLSCEQNLNHDAMYWYRQDPGQGLRLIYYSQIVNDFQKGDIAEGYSVSREKKESFPLTVTSAQKNPTAFYLCASQTGGNQPQHFGDGTRLSIL.